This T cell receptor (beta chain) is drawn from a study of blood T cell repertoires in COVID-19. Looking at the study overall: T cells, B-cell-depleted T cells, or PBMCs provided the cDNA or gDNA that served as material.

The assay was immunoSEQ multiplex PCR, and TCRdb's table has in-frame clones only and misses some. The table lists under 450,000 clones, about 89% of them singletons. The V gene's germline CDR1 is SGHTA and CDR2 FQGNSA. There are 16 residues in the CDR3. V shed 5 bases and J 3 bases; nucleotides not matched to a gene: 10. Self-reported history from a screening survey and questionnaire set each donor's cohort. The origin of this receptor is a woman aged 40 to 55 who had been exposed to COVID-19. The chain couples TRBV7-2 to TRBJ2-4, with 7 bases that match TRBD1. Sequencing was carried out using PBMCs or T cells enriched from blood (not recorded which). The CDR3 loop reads CASSHQGDGVKNIQYF. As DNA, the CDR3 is TGTGCCAGCAGCCACCAGGGGGATGGGGTCAAAAACATTCAGTACTTC.